This record covers a single T cell receptor beta chain. The target antigen is unknown. The sample originates from a study of T-cell memory formation after mild COVID-19. Findings of the study overall: Day 15 to 85 contracting clones showed balanced CD4/CD8; later expanders leaned CD4+. Clones which contracted sat mainly in CM and EM if CD4+, and in EMRA if CD8+.

In TCRdb, the 5' RACE reads were re-called with MiXCR into one record per CDR3 protein. In the table there are approximately 260,000 distinct CDR3 sequences, about a sixth of which are singletons. Sequencing used PBMCs or a T cell subset sorted from them (not recorded which). This sequence originates from a man aged 18-30 years who had mild COVID-19 (a few samples of this study predate the infection). Cell type and time point are not known.

CDR3 sequence reads: CASSQPGPLGDTQYF. CDR3 coding DNA: TGTGCCAGCAGCCAACCGGGGCCCTTGGGAGATACGCAGTATTTT. The rearrangement links TRBV4-2 to TRBJ2-3, with D perhaps being TRBD1 or TRBD2 (5 bases each). The CDR3 covers 15 residues. Germline V gene lookup returns CDR1 LGHNA and CDR2 YNFKEQ. Trimming removed 2 bases from V and 5 bases from J, with 14 bases in between.